The 32 T cell receptor beta chains given below trace back to one sample, sequenced in a study of early T cells in non-severe SARS-CoV-2 infection. TCRdb re-called the 5' RACE reads with MiXCR, one entry per CDR3 protein. The repertoire holds 35,000 to 40,000 distinct CDR3 sequences, under 5% seen once, with 15% to 20% in the top ten. Sequencing used whole blood. Receptor source: an adult who was a healthcare worker with PCR-confirmed SARS-CoV-2 infection or an uninfected control (not recorded which).

This clonotype has just a few counts. The chain joins TRBV6-1 to TRBJ1-2, with 8 bases identical to TRBD1. Trimming took 0 bases from V and 8 from J; bases not matched to a gene: 11. This CDR3 is 16 amino acids long. CDR1 is MNHNS, CDR2 SASEGT, per germline. CDR3 DNA sequence: TGTGCCAGCAGTGAAGCCCGGGACAGGCGAAGAGGGGGCTACACCTTC. It is translated as CASSEARDRRRGGYTF.

This clonotype appeared many times. The J gene is TRBJ2-1, the V gene TRBV12-3 or TRBV12-4; 11 bases align to TRBD2. V gave up 6 bases and J gave up 12 bases; unmatched junction bases: 10. The CDR3 length is 14 residues. The CDR3 nucleotides are TGTGCCAGCAGGGGACTAGCGGAAGCAATTGGGCAGTTCTTC. This encodes CASRGLAEAIGQFF.

This clonotype was seen at least ten times. The chain combines TRBV30 with TRBJ2-7, with TRBD1 matching over 7 bases. The length of the CDR3 is 11 residues. With 8 bases clipped from V and 2 bases from J, the junction kept 3 bases outside the gene matches. Germline CDR1 GTSNPN, CDR2 SVGIG (reference sequence). CDR3 DNA sequence: TGTGCCGGGGACAGCGCCTACGAGCAGTACTTC. This sequence encodes CAGDSAYEQYF.

This clonotype was recorded a few times. The CDR3 sequence: CASRYSGANVLTF. DNA of the CDR3: TGTGCCAGCAGGTACTCTGGGGCCAACGTCCTGACTTTC. The gene calls are TRBV12-3 or TRBV12-4 and TRBJ2-6; D is unresolved. V gave up 6 bases and J gave up 0 bases, with 3 bases separating them. The CDR3 covers 13 residues.

This clonotype was observed at least ten times. The chain recombines TRBV6-2 or TRBV6-3 with TRBJ1-2; a possible D gene is TRBD1 (5 bases). The CDR3 runs to 16 residues. The germline CDR1 and CDR2 sequences are MNHEY and SVGEGT. V was clipped by 5 bases and J by 4 bases, with 20 bases between them. CDR3 DNA sequence: TGTGCCAGCAGTCCTATTCCGGGACGGATTATCTATGGCTACACCTTC. It yields the protein CASSPIPGRIIYGYTF.

In its sample, this clonotype was seen many times. The chain has TRBV19 and TRBJ2-3; TRBD2 aligns across 11 bases. Germline CDR1 reads LNHDA; CDR2 reads SQIVND (reference sequence). The CDR3 extends over 17 amino acids. With V trimmed by 7 bases and J by 0 bases, 9 bases remained unmatched. CDR3 protein: CASISTSGDTSTDTQYF. For the CDR3, the DNA is TGTGCCAGTATTTCGACTAGCGGGGATACTAGCACAGATACGCAGTATTTT.

This clonotype was found many times. The chain employs TRBV20-1 and TRBJ2-7; no firm D call. CDR1 is DFQATT and CDR2 is SNEGSKA in the germline V gene (reference sequence). V was cut by 3 bases and J by 3 bases, with 9 bases left in between. The CDR3 covers 12 residues. The CDR3 loop is CSASHAGYEQYF. In DNA, the CDR3 is TGCAGTGCTAGCCACGCAGGCTACGAGCAGTACTTC.

This clonotype has a handful of counts. DNA of the CDR3: TGTGCCAGCAGCCAAACGATCTCTGGAAACACCATATATTTT. It codes for CASSQTISGNTIYF. The chain links TRBV14 to TRBJ1-3; D is unresolved. The V and J ends lost 2 bases and 0 bases respectively, with 5 bases between them. The length of the CDR3 is 14 residues. The germline CDR1 and CDR2 sequences are SGHDN and FVKESK.

This clonotype has more than one count but fewer than ten. The chain has TRBV21-1 and TRBJ2-3; the table's D call of TRBD1 was not tested on the DNA. TRBV21-1 is noted as a pseudogene. CDR3 length equals 14 residues. Here the CDR3 DNA reads TGTGCCAGCAGCAACCGGGGGGGCACAGATACGCAGTATTTT. It is translated as CASSNRGGTDTQYF.

The V and J genes are TRBV7-8 and TRBJ2-3, with TRBD2 matching over 11 bases. Germline lookup yields CDR1 SGHVS and CDR2 FQNEAQ. V trimming: 4 bases; J trimming: 2 bases; junction bases outside the gene matches: 11. This CDR3 has 18 amino acids. Here the CDR3 reads CASSSGTSGPYLTDTQYF. In DNA form, the CDR3 reads TGTGCCAGCAGCTCCGGGACTAGCGGTCCCTACCTCACAGATACGCAGTATTTT.

Ten or more counts support this clonotype. The CDR3 loop is CASSQARMTIYF. The DNA of the CDR3 is TGTGCCAGCAGCCAGGCGAGGATGACCATATATTTT. This chain uses TRBV14 with TRBJ1-3; unclear D gene. V dropped 3 bases and J dropped 10 bases, with 10 bases sitting between them. Germline V lookup: CDR1 SGHDN, CDR2 FVKESK. CDR3 length: 12 amino acids.

This clonotype was seen at least ten times. This chain uses TRBV6-6 with TRBJ1-1; D is undetermined. The V end was cut by 6 bases, the J end by 5 bases, with 10 bases between. The CDR3 totals 12 residues. Germline CDR1 reads MNHNY; CDR2 reads SVGAGI (reference sequence). CDR3: CASRGGRTEAFF. In DNA, the CDR3 is TGTGCCAGCAGGGGCGGGAGGACTGAAGCTTTCTTT.

There are many counts of this clonotype. This rearrangement joins TRBV6-5 to TRBJ1-1; TRBD1 might be the D (5 bases). This CDR3 contains 12 residues. The germline CDR1 and CDR2 sequences are MNHEY and SVGAGI. The V end lost 5 bases, the J end lost 1 base, and 5 bases lay between the germline ends. The CDR3 DNA is TGTGCCAGCAGTCAGGGGAACACTGAAGCTTTCTTT. Its translation is CASSQGNTEAFF.

This clonotype occurred many times. The V gene is TRBV3-1, the J gene TRBJ2-1; D possibly uses TRBD1 or TRBD2 (5 bases each). There are 21 residues in the CDR3. CDR1 is LGHDT and CDR2 is YNNKEL in the germline V gene (reference sequence). Between the trimmed V and J ends, which lost 0 bases and 7 bases, there was a span of 31 bases. CDR3 residues: CASSQDLRARPRTAGRNEQFF. The DNA of the CDR3 is TGTGCCAGCAGCCAAGATCTCAGGGCCAGGCCTCGAACGGCGGGTAGGAATGAGCAGTTCTTC.

J is TRBJ2-1 and V is TRBV19; 7 bases line up with TRBD1. The CDR3 totals 18 residues. Germline CDR1 reads LNHDA; CDR2 reads SQIVND (reference sequence). The ends lost 2 bases at V and 5 bases at J; junction bases unmatched: 15. The CDR3 DNA follows: TGTGCCAGTAGTATAAAGTCTAGGAACAGGGGTAGGGACAATGAGCAGTTCTTC. The encoded protein is CASSIKSRNRGRDNEQFF.

This clonotype was seen many times. V and J are TRBV20-1 and TRBJ1-4, with a possible D match to TRBD1 (6 bases). Germline CDR1 and CDR2: DFQATT and SNEGSKA (reference sequence). The CDR3 covers 14 residues. Trimming cost V 6 bases and J 0 bases, with 11 bases left between them. DNA for the CDR3: TGCAGTGCCCTCCGGACAGCAACTAATGAAAAACTGTTTTTT. Translated, it gives CSALRTATNEKLFF.

This sequence joins TRBV3-2 and TRBJ1-4; the table's D gene call, TRBD1, was not cross checked with the DNA. TRBV3-2 is annotated as a pseudogene. This CDR3 has 12 amino acids. DNA of the CDR3: TGTGCCAGCAGCCAAACAGGGGAAAAACTGTTTTTT. It encodes CASSQTGEKLFF.

This clonotype was counted a few times. The CDR3 spells CSARGGFGANVLTF. CDR3 nucleotides: TGCAGTGCTAGGGGGGGCTTTGGGGCCAACGTCCTGACTTTC. V and J are TRBV20-1 and TRBJ2-6; either TRBD1 or TRBD2 may supply D (6 bases each). V lost 3 bases and J lost 3, with 9 bases in between. Germline loops: CDR1 DFQATT, CDR2 SNEGSKA (reference sequence). The CDR3 runs to 14 residues.

In this sample, this clonotype turned up many times. CDR3 region: CASSPQAGSNSPLHF. For the CDR3, the DNA is TGTGCCAGCAGCCCTCAGGCAGGGTCCAATTCACCCCTCCACTTT. The rearrangement joins TRBV7-2 to TRBJ1-6, with a possible D match to TRBD1 (5 bases). CDR1 and CDR2 from the germline V gene are SGHTA and FQGNSA. V shed 5 bases and J shed 7 bases, with 15 bases lying between them. The CDR3 has 15 residues. Looking up the rest from reference TRBV7-2 and TRBJ1-6 gives the full variable domain: GAGVSQSPSNKVTEKGKDVELRCDPISGHTALYWYRQSLGQGLEFLIYFQGNSAPDKSGLPSDRFSAERTGGSVSTLTIQRTQQEDSAVYLCASSPQAGSNSPLHFGNGTRLTVT.

Regarding this clonotype: The final CDR3 position lacks the conserved phenylalanine or tryptophan, pointing to a likely read error. The chain joins TRBV12-3 or TRBV12-4 to TRBJ2-7, with 10 positions matching TRBD1. Trimming took 1 base from V and 5 from J; bases not matched to a gene: 2. The CDR3 contains 14 residues. Written as DNA, the CDR3 is TGTGCCAGCAGTTTAGGGACAGGGGGAGACGAGCAGTACCTC. Translation: CASSLGTGGDEQYL.

This clonotype has only a few counts. V and J are TRBV7-9 and TRBJ1-1, with D maybe TRBD1 (6 bases). Germline-derived CDR1 and CDR2 are SEHNR and FQNEAQ (reference sequence). V was shortened by 6 bases and J by 6 bases, with 8 bases between the two germline ends. The CDR3 is made up of 11 amino acids. CDR3 sequence reads: CASRDSSEAFF. The CDR3 DNA is TGTGCCAGCAGGGACAGCTCTGAAGCTTTCTTT.

This clonotype was counted at least ten times. The chain uses TRBV6-6 and TRBJ1-1; 7 bases are shared with TRBD1. Trimming removed 5 bases from V and 6 bases from J; junction bases left unmatched: 3. Germline V lookup: CDR1 MNHNY, CDR2 SVGAGI (reference sequence). The CDR3 consists of 12 residues. The CDR3 sequence is CASSSGQAEAFF. The CDR3 DNA reads TGTGCCAGCAGTAGTGGACAGGCTGAAGCTTTCTTT.

This clonotype has only a few counts. V is TRBV7-6 and J is TRBJ2-3, with 8 bases lining up with TRBD2. The CDR3 length is 15 residues. J gave up 6 bases and V 5 bases, and 10 bases lay outside the gene matches. Germline V CDR1 and CDR2: SGHVS, FNYEAQ. The CDR3, as DNA: TGTGCCAGCAGCCTTCGGACTAGCAAAGAGGATACGCAGTATTTT. Encoded protein: CASSLRTSKEDTQYF.

This clonotype came up many times. The CDR3 sequence: CATSDSLTQYF. DNA of the CDR3: TGTGCCACCTCCGATTCTCTGACCCAGTACTTC. V gene TRBV15 combines with J gene TRBJ2-5; D is uncertain. V dropped 8 bases and J dropped 7 bases, with 11 bases sitting between them. Germline V gene sequence: CDR1 LNHNV, CDR2 YYDKDF (reference sequence). The CDR3 runs 11 residues.

The chain carries TRBV20-1 and TRBJ1-6, with D maybe TRBD1 (5 bases). Germline loops: CDR1 DFQATT, CDR2 SNEGSKA (reference sequence). This CDR3 region has 15 residues. With 5 bases removed from V and 4 bases from J, the gap between germline ends came to 15 bases. In DNA, the CDR3 is TGCAGTGCTGTCGCTGGGAGGGGTTATAATTCACCCCTCCACTTT. Protein sequence: CSAVAGRGYNSPLHF.

This clonotype appeared many times. V is TRBV19 and J is TRBJ2-2, with TRBD1 as a possible D gene (7 bases). The CDR3 sequence is 17 residues long. Germline CDR1 is LNHDA and CDR2 is SQIVND (reference sequence). V dropped 5 bases and J dropped 6 bases, with 22 bases sitting between them. The CDR3 loop is CASSRQEDREVAGELFF. The CDR3, as DNA: TGTGCCAGTAGTCGCCAGGAAGACAGGGAGGTAGCCGGGGAGCTGTTTTTT.

This clonotype was seen at least ten times. V usage is TRBV4-1 and J usage is TRBJ2-3; a weak D match, TRBD1 (5 bases). The CDR3 is made up of 15 amino acids. V dropped 1 base and J dropped 1 base, with 9 bases sitting between them. Germline V gives CDR1 MGHRA, CDR2 YSYEKL. The CDR3 loop is CASSQGATGTDTQYF. The CDR3 DNA reads TGCGCCAGCAGCCAAGGGGCGACAGGCACAGATACGCAGTATTTT.

This clonotype was seen at least ten times. The J gene is TRBJ2-3, the V gene TRBV5-1; the D gene is possibly TRBD2 (6 bases). With 4 bases removed from V and 2 bases from J, the gap between germline ends came to 11 bases. This CDR3 has 14 residues. Germline values: CDR1 SGHRS, CDR2 YFSETQ. CDR3 nucleotide sequence: TGCGCCAGCAGCCGGGAGCCACCCACAGATACGCAGTATTTT. Its protein product is CASSREPPTDTQYF.

This clonotype was detected many times. The chain links TRBV12-3 or TRBV12-4 to TRBJ1-3; D not resolved. This CDR3 has 14 amino acids. Trimming removed 3 bases from V and 0 bases from J, with 6 bases in between. CDR3 residues: CASSFGFSGNTIYF. CDR3 in DNA: TGTGCCAGCAGTTTTGGCTTCTCTGGAAACACCATATATTTT.

This clonotype was detected many times. The chain recombines TRBV7-2 with TRBJ2-5, with D possibly being TRBD2 (6 bases). Germline loops: CDR1 SGHTA, CDR2 FQGNSA. This CDR3 has 14 residues. The germline V and J ends were trimmed by 4 bases and 5 bases, with 14 bases remaining between them. This CDR3 reads CASSSQTSRETQYF. The CDR3 DNA follows: TGTGCCAGCAGCTCCCAGACTAGTAGGGAGACCCAGTACTTC.

This clonotype was seen ten or more times. The V call is TRBV27, the J call TRBJ2-7; 8 positions match TRBD2. The CDR3 consists of 14 residues. CDR1 is MNHEY, CDR2 SMNVEV, per germline (reference sequence). V lost 6 bases to trimming and J lost 0 bases; unmatched junction nucleotides: 4. In nucleotides, the CDR3 is TGTGCCAGCAGGACGACTAGCGTCTCCTACGAGCAGTACTTC. It yields the protein CASRTTSVSYEQYF.

This clonotype came up many times. The chain combines TRBV12-3 or TRBV12-4 with TRBJ2-3; 12 nucleotides line up with TRBD2. V shed 5 bases and J 0 bases; nucleotides not matched to a gene: 6. The CDR3 sequence is 17 residues long. The CDR3 protein is CASSLRLAGASTDTQYF. The CDR3 bases are TGTGCCAGCAGTCTCCGACTAGCGGGGGCCAGCACAGATACGCAGTATTTT.